These T cell receptor beta chains were read from a single sample in a study of T cell repertoires in cytomegalovirus infection. TCRdb re-called the reads through MiXCR, storing one row per CDR3 protein. This table holds about 740,000 distinct CDR3 sequences, roughly 36% found once. Sequenced: PBMCs. Source of these receptors: a human donor in good health (CMV status not recorded). Some clones in this sample may be carry-over from other donors' samples. Both conserved end residues are part of each CDR3. A D gene is named only where the DNA matches it firmly. Some rows mark clone size as missing; the rest say once, few, many or name a class of expanded clone.

clone_size: many; j_call: TRBJ2-1; d_call: -; v_call: TRBV7-9; cdr3_aa: CASSLVGRGSSYNEQFF; cdr3_nt: TGTGCCAGCAGCTTAGTTGGACGGGGTAGCTCCTACAATGAGCAGTTCTTC
clone_size: many; j_call: TRBJ1-2; d_call: -; v_call: TRBV6-1; cdr3_aa: CASSPGPDYGYTF; cdr3_nt: TGTGCCAGCAGCCCCGGTCCCGACTATGGCTACACCTTC
clone_size: -; j_call: TRBJ1-1; d_call: -; v_call: TRBV11-2; cdr3_aa: CASSDGTARDTEAFF; cdr3_nt: TGTGCCAGCAGCGACGGGACGGCCCGGGACACTGAAGCTTTCTTT
clone_size: -; j_call: TRBJ2-3; d_call: -; v_call: TRBV27; cdr3_aa: CASRTGQSRWNTQYF; cdr3_nt: TGTGCCAGTCGCACGGGACAAAGTAGGTGGAATACGCAGTATTTT
clone_size: once; j_call: TRBJ1-1; d_call: TRBD1; v_call: TRBV7-9; cdr3_aa: CASSPTSGTGQRNTEAFF; cdr3_nt: TGTGCCAGCAGCCCGACCTCCGGGACAGGGCAAAGGAACACTGAAGCTTTCTTT
clone_size: once; j_call: TRBJ2-4; d_call: TRBD1; v_call: TRBV20-1; cdr3_aa: CSARDFGTVIKDIQYF; cdr3_nt: TGCAGTGCTAGAGATTTTGGGACAGTCATAAAGGACATTCAGTACTTC
clone_size: many; j_call: TRBJ1-1; d_call: -; v_call: TRBV4-2; cdr3_aa: CASSQDRRGPVQAFF; cdr3_nt: TGTGCCAGCAGCCAAGATCGCAGGGGCCCAGTTCAAGCTTTCTTT
clone_size: -; j_call: TRBJ2-1; d_call: TRBD2; v_call: TRBV6-1; cdr3_aa: CASSEAASGGGFEQFF; cdr3_nt: TGTGCCAGCAGTGAAGCTGCTAGCGGGGGGGGATTTGAGCAGTTCTTC
clone_size: -; j_call: TRBJ2-3; d_call: TRBD1; v_call: TRBV19; cdr3_aa: CASSRLTGGAPQNF; cdr3_nt: TGTGCCAGTAGCAGGTTGACAGGGGGCGCGCCGCAGAATTTT
clone_size: -; j_call: TRBJ1-1; d_call: TRBD1; v_call: TRBV18; cdr3_aa: CASSPDRVAEAFF; cdr3_nt: TGTGCCAGCTCACCGGACAGGGTCGCTGAAGCTTTCTTT
clone_size: few; j_call: TRBJ2-7; d_call: -; v_call: TRBV7-8; cdr3_aa: CASRRGQTYEQYF; cdr3_nt: TGTGCCAGCAGACGGGGGCAAACCTACGAGCAGTACTTC
clone_size: few; j_call: TRBJ1-2; d_call: -; v_call: TRBV19; cdr3_aa: CARRDLDRAKGYTF; cdr3_nt: TGTGCCAGGAGGGACCTGGATCGGGCGAAAGGCTACACCTTC
clone_size: -; j_call: TRBJ2-2; d_call: TRBD1; v_call: TRBV12-3/TRBV12-4; cdr3_aa: CASSLAPATGGTGELFF; cdr3_nt: TGTGCCAGCAGTTTAGCCCCGGCGACAGGGGGTACCGGGGAGCTGTTTTTT
clone_size: -; j_call: TRBJ1-2; d_call: TRBD1; v_call: TRBV5-1; cdr3_aa: CASSPGQGSSNYGYTF; cdr3_nt: TGCGCCAGCAGCCCGGGACAGGGGAGTTCTAACTATGGCTACACCTTC
clone_size: many; j_call: TRBJ1-3; d_call: -; v_call: TRBV28; cdr3_aa: CASKHFSGNTIYF; cdr3_nt: TGTGCCAGCAAACATTTCTCTGGAAACACCATATATTTT
clone_size: -; j_call: TRBJ2-1; d_call: -; v_call: TRBV6-2/TRBV6-3; cdr3_aa: CASSSGPSYEGWDEQFF; cdr3_nt: TGTGCCAGCAGTTCGGGTCCGAGTTACGAAGGGTGGGATGAGCAGTTCTTC
clone_size: -; j_call: TRBJ2-1; d_call: -; v_call: TRBV7-9; cdr3_aa: CASSRDLRANEQFF; cdr3_nt: TGTGCTAGCAGCCGGGACTTACGAGCTAATGAGCAGTTCTTC
clone_size: few; j_call: TRBJ2-1; d_call: -; v_call: TRBV28; cdr3_aa: CASSSPFRYNEQFF; cdr3_nt: TGTGCCAGCAGTTCCCCCTTCAGGTACAATGAGCAGTTCTTC
clone_size: few; j_call: TRBJ1-2; d_call: -; v_call: TRBV7-8; cdr3_aa: CASSPGAGNYGYTF; cdr3_nt: TGTGCCAGCAGCCCTGGGGCCGGTAACTATGGCTACACCTTC
clone_size: -; j_call: TRBJ2-1; d_call: -; v_call: TRBV28; cdr3_aa: CASIQLRDISYNEQFF; cdr3_nt: TGTGCCAGCATTCAACTACGGGACATCTCCTACAATGAGCAGTTCTTC
clone_size: -; j_call: TRBJ2-7; d_call: -; v_call: TRBV19; cdr3_aa: CASSGDFYEQYF; cdr3_nt: TGTGCCAGCTCCGGGGACTTCTACGAGCAGTACTTC
clone_size: few; j_call: TRBJ1-2; d_call: -; v_call: TRBV29-1; cdr3_aa: CSVASDSVFYGYTF; cdr3_nt: TGCAGCGTTGCGTCTGACAGTGTTTTTTATGGCTACACCTTC
clone_size: few; j_call: TRBJ2-1; d_call: TRBD2; v_call: TRBV7-6; cdr3_aa: CASSSRTSGSVLNEQFF; cdr3_nt: TGTGCCAGCAGCTCAAGGACTAGCGGGAGTGTACTAAATGAGCAGTTCTTC
clone_size: -; j_call: TRBJ1-2; d_call: -; v_call: TRBV2; cdr3_aa: CASTIGGGRPMGYTF; cdr3_nt: TGTGCCAGCACCATAGGGGGGGGGCGACCTATGGGCTACACCTTC
clone_size: -; j_call: TRBJ1-4; d_call: TRBD1; v_call: TRBV18; cdr3_aa: CASSRTGTGGEKLFF; cdr3_nt: TGTGCCAGCTCGCGAACCGGGACAGGGGGCGAAAAACTGTTTTTT
clone_size: -; j_call: TRBJ2-1; d_call: -; v_call: TRBV29-1; cdr3_aa: CSVGAGIYNEQFF; cdr3_nt: TGCAGCGTTGGGGCGGGAATCTACAATGAGCAGTTCTTC
clone_size: -; j_call: TRBJ2-2; d_call: -; v_call: TRBV19; cdr3_aa: CASRGGPQGNTGELFF; cdr3_nt: TGTGCCTCCAGAGGCGGACCTCAGGGGAACACCGGGGAGCTGTTTTTT
clone_size: few; j_call: TRBJ2-3; d_call: -; v_call: TRBV27; cdr3_aa: CASSPRGGQTTYPYTQYF; cdr3_nt: TGTGCCAGCAGTCCAAGGGGGGGTCAAACAACGTACCCCTATACGCAGTATTTT
clone_size: -; j_call: TRBJ1-2; d_call: -; v_call: TRBV4-1; cdr3_aa: CASSQDSGSANYGYTF; cdr3_nt: TGCGCCAGCAGCCAAGATAGTGGCAGTGCTAACTATGGCTACACCTTC
clone_size: -; j_call: TRBJ2-7; d_call: TRBD2; v_call: TRBV5-1; cdr3_aa: CASSHGTSGARIYEQYF; cdr3_nt: TGCGCCAGCAGCCACGGGACTAGCGGAGCCAGGATCTACGAGCAGTACTTC